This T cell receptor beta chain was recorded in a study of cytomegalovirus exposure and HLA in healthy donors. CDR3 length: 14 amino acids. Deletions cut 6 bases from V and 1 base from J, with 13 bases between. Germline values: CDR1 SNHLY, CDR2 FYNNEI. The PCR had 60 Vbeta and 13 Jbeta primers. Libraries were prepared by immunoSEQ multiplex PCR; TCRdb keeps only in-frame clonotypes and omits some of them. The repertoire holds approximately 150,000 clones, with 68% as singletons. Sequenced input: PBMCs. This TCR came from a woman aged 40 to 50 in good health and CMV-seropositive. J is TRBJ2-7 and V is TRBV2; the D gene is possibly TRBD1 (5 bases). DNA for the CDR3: TGTGCCAGCAGAGAGAGACAGACTTCCTACGAGCAGTACTTC. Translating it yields CASRERQTSYEQYF.